The 4 T cell receptor beta chains below come from one sample, sequenced in a study of T cells in Graves' hyperthyroidism and ophthalmopathy. It was RNA transcripts that yielded the amplified TCR beta CDR3 regions. During a first-round RT-PCR of the TCR CDR3, the HTBI primer set was used. TCRdb re-derived calls from the multiplex PCR reads in MiXCR, one entry per CDR3 protein. The sample yields about 200,000 distinct CDR3 sequences, about 15% seen once. What was sequenced was blood. Source of these receptors: a woman between 50 and 59 years old with Graves' hyperthyroidism.

This clonotype has more than one count but fewer than ten. A much larger clone differs from this one at a single base, so this may be a read error. The chain employs TRBV12-3 or TRBV12-4 and TRBJ2-1; 7 bases line up with TRBD2. The V segment lost 3 bases and the J segment 6 bases; nucleotides outside the gene matches: 11. The CDR3 totals 16 residues. The CDR3 DNA is TGTGCCAGCAGTTTGCCCCGGAGCGGGATATGCAATGAGCAGTTCTTC. It yields the protein CASSLPRSGICNEQFF.

This clonotype appeared many times. V and J are TRBV27 and TRBJ2-3, with 10 bases lining up with TRBD2. Per germline, CDR1 MNHEY and CDR2 SMNVEV (reference sequence). The V and J ends lost 4 bases and 0 bases, in that order; junction bases with no gene match: 7. The CDR3 consists of 17 residues. The CDR3 is CASSSPQTSGSTDTQYF. CDR3 DNA sequence: TGTGCCAGCAGTTCCCCCCAGACTAGCGGGAGCACAGATACGCAGTATTTT.

This clonotype has ten or more counts. In DNA, the CDR3 is TGTGCCAGCAGCCCCGAGGTCGGGATCTGGGGTCAGCCCCAGCATTTT. Translating it yields CASSPEVGIWGQPQHF. The J gene is TRBJ1-5, the V gene TRBV2; unclear D gene. The CDR3 is made up of 16 amino acids. V lost 6 bases and J 6 bases, leaving 21 bases between the germline ends. Germline assignment: CDR1 SNHLY and CDR2 FYNNEI.

This clonotype was detected ten times or more. V is TRBV7-9 and J is TRBJ2-1; D may be TRBD1 or TRBD2 (5 bases each). V lost 3 bases and J lost 8, with 14 bases in between. The CDR3 loop spans 14 amino acids. Germline-derived CDR1 and CDR2 are SEHNR and FQNEAQ (reference sequence). Here the CDR3 reads CASSFRDVLDEQFF. CDR3 nucleotides: TGTGCCAGCAGCTTCCGGGACGTTCTCGATGAGCAGTTCTTC.